Here is one TCR beta chain with its context. Its antigen is as yet unknown. Sequencing was performed with immunoSEQ multiplex PCR; in TCRdb, only in-frame clones are kept and a portion is missing. The sample lists some 150,000 clones, about nine tenths occurring once. This entry comes from a study of T cell responses to AZD1222 COVID-19 vaccine. Study-wide results and limits: Most donors were white British and more were female, and clonal diversity was possibly underestimated. Vaccine-associated CD4 TCRs ranged over spike, dominating at 160-218 and 743-854. Elevations in Spike-specific TCR breadth and depth followed administration of two AZD1222 doses. Nearly half of the spike-specific TCRs reportedly recognize variant regions that carry no mutations.

The V gene's germline CDR1 is MGHDK and CDR2 SYGVNS. CDR3 length equals 13 residues. V was shortened by 8 bases and J by 4 bases, with 14 bases between the two germline ends. This receptor was obtained from an adult in good health. The J gene is TRBJ1-2, the V gene TRBV25-1; maybe TRBD1 (6 bases). Here the sequenced sample was peripheral blood, taken on day 0 of MenACWY control vaccination. CDR3 DNA: TGTGCCAGCGGCTTGCAGGGGTCCTATGGCTACACCTTC. Its protein is CASGLQGSYGYTF.